This T cell receptor (beta chain) was identified in a study of T cells in Graves' hyperthyroidism and ophthalmopathy. This clonotype has a count of ten or more. The investigators amplified TCR beta CDR3 regions from RNA transcripts. HTBI primers were the set used in a first-round RT-PCR of the TCR CDR3. From the multiplex PCR reads, TCRdb called clonotypes with MiXCR, one entry per CDR3 protein. The sample has fewer than 350,000 distinct CDR3 sequences, 15% to 20% seen once. Per the germline V gene, CDR1 is MNHNS and CDR2 is SASEGT. This CDR3 region has 15 residues. The V end lost 2 bases, the J end lost 6 bases, and 14 bases lay between the germline ends.

The genes are TRBV6-1 and TRBJ1-5; D uncertain. The sequencing input was blood. This TCR was sampled from a woman aged 35 to 49 with Graves' ophthalmopathy. This chain's CDR3 is CASSERGPAGQPQHF. The CDR3 nucleotides are TGTGCCAGCAGTGAACGTGGACCGGCGGGTCAGCCCCAGCATTTT.